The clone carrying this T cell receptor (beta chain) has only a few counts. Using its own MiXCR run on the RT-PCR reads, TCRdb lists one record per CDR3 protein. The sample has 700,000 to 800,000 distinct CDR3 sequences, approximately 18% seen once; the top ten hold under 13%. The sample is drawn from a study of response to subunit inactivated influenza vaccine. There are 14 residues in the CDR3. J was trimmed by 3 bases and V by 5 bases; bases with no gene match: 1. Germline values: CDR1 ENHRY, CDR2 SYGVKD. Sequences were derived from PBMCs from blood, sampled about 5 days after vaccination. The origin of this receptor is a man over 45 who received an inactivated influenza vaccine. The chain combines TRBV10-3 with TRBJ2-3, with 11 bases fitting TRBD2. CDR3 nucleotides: TGTGCCATCAGTACTAGCGGGGGTACAGATACGCAGTATTTT. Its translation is CAISTSGGTDTQYF.